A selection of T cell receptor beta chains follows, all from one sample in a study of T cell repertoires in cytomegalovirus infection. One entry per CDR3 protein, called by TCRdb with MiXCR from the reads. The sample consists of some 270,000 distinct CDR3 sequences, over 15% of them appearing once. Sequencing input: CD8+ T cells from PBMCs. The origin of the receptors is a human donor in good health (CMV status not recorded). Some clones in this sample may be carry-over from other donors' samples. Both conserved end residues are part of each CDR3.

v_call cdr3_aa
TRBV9 CASRRGGANGYTF
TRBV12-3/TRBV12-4 CASMSSRDIHEQYF
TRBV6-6 CASSYPGRQETQYF
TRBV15 CATSRDRSSGNTIYF
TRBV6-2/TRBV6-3 CASSYGGSGTEAFF
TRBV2 CASETGRGYGYTF
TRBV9 CASSVGQSDEAFF
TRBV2 CASGDSGFEPQHF
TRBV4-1 CACSQQPSLGLAYEETQYF
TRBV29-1 CSVSRGEAFF
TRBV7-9 CASSFDWDEQYF
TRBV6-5 CASRTGLEQYF
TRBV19 CASSITLGQDYGYTF
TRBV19 CATAGGSTEAFF
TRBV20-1 CSARDSIGGLRENQPQHF
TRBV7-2 CASSLGLNQPQHF
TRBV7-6 CASSLTPGTLNTEAFF
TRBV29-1 CSGDTGTEEAFF
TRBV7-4 CASSLVVGQGSRTEAFF
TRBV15 CATSPPRGSTDTQYF
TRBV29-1 CSVERQGLGTEAFF
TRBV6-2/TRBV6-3 CASSFRLAGPYNEQFF
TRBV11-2 CASSLRSSRSDEQFF
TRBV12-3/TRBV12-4 CASSFGTGALGMAEEQYF
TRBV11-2 CASSLEFSGVEQYF
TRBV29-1 CSFIQGTSYEQYF
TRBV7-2 CASSPLANGRPQAFF
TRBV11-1 CASSQETDPFYEQYF
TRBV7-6 CASSPWTSEDATDTQYF
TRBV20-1 CSAEDSHDEKLFF
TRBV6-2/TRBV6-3 CASSYSSGLNQETQYF
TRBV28 CASHNVLGSYEQYF
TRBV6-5 CASSYSTVRTSGEQYF
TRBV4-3 CASSQGSGARHEQFF
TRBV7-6 CATSSPGQGVANTEAFF
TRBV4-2 CASSQEVDNEQFF
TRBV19 CASRDRGNEAFF
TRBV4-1 CASSQGTGANTGELFF
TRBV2 CASSVSDSGNTTYF
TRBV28 CASSSWTSGAGNEQFF
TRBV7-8 CASSLVRLLNTEAFF
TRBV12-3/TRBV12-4 CASSPTGAETQYF